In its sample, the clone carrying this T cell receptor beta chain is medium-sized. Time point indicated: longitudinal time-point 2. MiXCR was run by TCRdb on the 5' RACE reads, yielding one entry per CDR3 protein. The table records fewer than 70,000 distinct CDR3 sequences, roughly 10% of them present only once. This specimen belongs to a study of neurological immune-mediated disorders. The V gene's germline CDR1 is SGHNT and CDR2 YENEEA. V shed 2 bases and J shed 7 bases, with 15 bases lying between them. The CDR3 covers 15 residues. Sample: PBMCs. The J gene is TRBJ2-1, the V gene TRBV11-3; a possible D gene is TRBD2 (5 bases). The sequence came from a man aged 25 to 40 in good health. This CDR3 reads CASSLSSGSPNEQFF. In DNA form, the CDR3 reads TGTGCCAGCAGCTTAAGTTCGGGGAGCCCTAATGAGCAGTTCTTC.